This T cell receptor beta chain was sequenced during a study of T cells in Graves' hyperthyroidism and ophthalmopathy. Overall study: At initial diagnosis, before any treatment had begun, peripheral blood was obtained.

Researchers amplified the TCR beta CDR3 regions from RNA transcripts. When the TCR CDR3 underwent first-round RT-PCR, the HTBI primer set was used. TCRdb passed the multiplex PCR reads through MiXCR, listing each CDR3 protein once. Of approximately 690,000 distinct CDR3 sequences in the sample, 20% were seen once. This CDR3 has 13 residues. The TCR sequence derives from a man younger than 40 with Graves' ophthalmopathy. The sequencing input was blood. The V gene is TRBV12-3 or TRBV12-4, the J gene TRBJ1-5; D is unclear. The J call may be in error: the DNA end matches TRBJ2-3 better. The CDR3 DNA is TGTGCCAGCAGCCGCGAGTGGAGTCAGCCCCAGTATTTT. Protein: CASSREWSQPQYF.